These 18 T cell receptor beta chains originate from one sample sequenced in a study of CXCR3-negative and CXCR3-positive naive CD8 T cells. Preparation of TRB cDNA libraries relied on 5' RACE carrying UMI labels. No DNA is given; TCRdb re-called the 5' RACE reads and lists each CDR3 protein once. In total, the table holds some 28,000 distinct CDR3 sequences. The sample was memory CD8+ T cells from blood. These receptor sequences come from a human donor in good health. Some clones in this sample may be carry-over from other donors' samples.

The chain employs TRBV25-1 and TRBJ1-4; the D call of TRBD1 rests on TCRdb alone, since no DNA is present to check it. Germline V CDR1 and CDR2: MGHDK, SYGVNS. The CDR3 runs to 18 residues. CDR3 in amino acids: CASSHLRDGPSTNEKLFF.

The chain is built from TRBV29-1 and TRBJ2-7; TCRdb indicates TRBD2, and absent DNA this call remains unverified. CDR1 is SQVTM and CDR2 is ANQGSEA in the germline V gene. CDR3 size: 14 residues. The CDR3 loop reads CSVDLLAGAGEQYF.

The genes are TRBV12-3 or TRBV12-4 and TRBJ1-5; the D call of TRBD1 rests on TCRdb alone, since no DNA is present to check it. The CDR3 runs 15 residues. This CDR3 reads CASSLGQGANQPQHF.

The genes are TRBV30 and TRBJ2-1; checking the TCRdb D call of TRBD2 is not possible without DNA. Germline assignment: CDR1 GTSNPN and CDR2 SVGIG (reference sequence). The CDR3 length is 15 residues. CDR3 protein: CAWSGGSGGADEQFF.

V gene TRBV29-1 combines with J gene TRBJ2-5; without DNA, the TCRdb call of TRBD1 cannot be checked. CDR1 and CDR2 from the germline V gene are SQVTM and ANQGSEA. The CDR3 has 14 residues. This CDR3 is CSVIGWTGEETQYF. The full variable domain, rest sourced from reference TRBV29-1 and TRBJ2-5, is SAVISQKPSRDICQRGTSLTIQCQVDSQVTMMFWYRQQPGQSLTLIATANQGSEATYESGFVIDKFPISRPNLTFSTLTVSNMSPEDSSIYLCSVIGWTGEETQYFGPGTRLLVL.

V is TRBV5-1 and J is TRBJ2-1; as DNA is missing, the TRBD2 call by TCRdb cannot be tested. Per the germline V gene, CDR1 is SGHRS and CDR2 is YFSETQ. The CDR3 loop spans 17 amino acids. This CDR3 reads CASSSTSGAHHYNEQFF.

This rearrangement joins TRBV20-1 to TRBJ2-7; TCRdb names TRBD1, which stays unverified in the absence of DNA. Germline CDR1 reads DFQATT; CDR2 reads SNEGSKA (reference sequence). This CDR3 region has 13 residues. CDR3: CSARAGTLYEQYF.

The rearrangement joins TRBV15 to TRBJ2-5; TCRdb reports TRBD1, a call that lacks DNA to check it against. CDR3 length: 14 residues. In germline, CDR1 is LNHNV, CDR2 YYDKDF (reference sequence). CDR3 sequence reads: CATSGGTGFETQYF.

The chain links TRBV20-1 to TRBJ2-1; TCRdb picks TRBD2, but there is no DNA to check that call. The germline CDR1 and CDR2 sequences are DFQATT and SNEGSKA (reference sequence). The CDR3 has 14 amino acids. Here the CDR3 reads CSARPGLDFNEQFF.

The rearrangement links TRBV29-1 to TRBJ2-7. The length of the CDR3 is 13 residues. The germline V gene has CDR1 SQVTM and CDR2 ANQGSEA. This CDR3 is CSVQAGGAYEQYF.

The chain couples TRBV27 to TRBJ1-5. Germline V gene data show CDR1 as MNHEY and CDR2 as SMNVEV (reference sequence). The CDR3 sequence is 14 residues long. CDR3 protein: CASSLRGSNQPQHF.

This sequence joins TRBV7-2 and TRBJ2-7; TCRdb's D call of TRBD2 is untestable without DNA. The CDR3 spans 15 residues. Germline V gene lookup returns CDR1 SGHTA and CDR2 FQGNSA. The CDR3 is CASSVTSGPGGEQYF. Combining the CDR3 with reference TRBV7-2 and TRBJ2-7 gives the whole variable domain GAGVSQSPSNKVTEKGKDVELRCDPISGHTALYWYRQSLGQGLEFLIYFQGNSAPDKSGLPSDRFSAERTGGSVSTLTIQRTQQEDSAVYLCASSVTSGPGGEQYFGPGTRLTVT.

The chain combines TRBV29-1 with TRBJ2-4. The CDR3 has 13 residues. Germline V lookup: CDR1 SQVTM, CDR2 ANQGSEA. The CDR3 sequence: CSVEGGQEDIQYF.

The chain recombines TRBV25-1 with TRBJ2-1. CDR3 length: 14 amino acids. CDR1 is MGHDK and CDR2 is SYGVNS in the germline V gene. CDR3 amino acids: CASSEWEEYNEQFF.

The rearrangement uses TRBV29-1 and TRBJ2-3; TCRdb's D call of TRBD1 is untestable without DNA. From germline, CDR1 is SQVTM and CDR2 ANQGSEA. The CDR3 totals 17 residues. CDR3 amino acids: CSVFSPPGASSTDTQYF.

The genes are TRBV28 and TRBJ1-1; TCRdb outputs TRBD1, but without DNA this stays unchecked. This CDR3 has 14 residues. In germline, CDR1 is MDHEN, CDR2 SYDVKM. The CDR3: CASTTPGKNTEAFF.

The chain combines TRBV29-1 with TRBJ1-5; TCRdb proposes TRBD1, but this gene call is untestable without DNA. The germline gives CDR1 SQVTM, CDR2 ANQGSEA. The CDR3 extends over 13 amino acids. The CDR3 protein is CSVTEGAAQPQHF.

This chain connects TRBV7-6 to TRBJ2-3. Germline V gives CDR1 SGHVS, CDR2 FNYEAQ. The length of the CDR3 is 14 residues. CDR3 residues: CASSLVKATDTQYF.